The 2 T cell receptor beta chains below were found in one sample sequenced in a study of blood T cell repertoires in COVID-19. Sequencing was performed with immunoSEQ multiplex PCR; in TCRdb, only in-frame clones are kept and a portion is missing. The sample has 100,000 or so clones, roughly 84% seen once. The specimen sequenced was peripheral blood. Source of these receptors: a human donor in a cohort sampled during active COVID-19.

The gene calls are TRBV9 and TRBJ1-6; 8 bases are shared with TRBD1. There are 17 residues in the CDR3. Germline trimming cut 3 bases from V and 0 bases from J; bases unmatched to any gene: 5. Germline V gives CDR1 SGDLS, CDR2 YYNGEE. Here the CDR3 reads CASSANQGASYNSPLHF. CDR3 nucleotides: TGTGCCAGCAGCGCCAACCAGGGGGCCTCCTATAATTCACCCCTCCACTTT.

The chain links TRBV4-2 to TRBJ2-1, with 10 nucleotides matching TRBD2. CDR1 is LGHNA, CDR2 YNFKEQ, per germline. This CDR3 comprises 16 residues. V shed 5 bases, J shed 2 bases, and the junction held 6 bases outside the gene matches. The CDR3 region has the DNA TGTGCCAGCAGCGGCGCTAGCGGGGGAACCTACAATGAGCAGTTCTTC. Encoded protein: CASSGASGGTYNEQFF.